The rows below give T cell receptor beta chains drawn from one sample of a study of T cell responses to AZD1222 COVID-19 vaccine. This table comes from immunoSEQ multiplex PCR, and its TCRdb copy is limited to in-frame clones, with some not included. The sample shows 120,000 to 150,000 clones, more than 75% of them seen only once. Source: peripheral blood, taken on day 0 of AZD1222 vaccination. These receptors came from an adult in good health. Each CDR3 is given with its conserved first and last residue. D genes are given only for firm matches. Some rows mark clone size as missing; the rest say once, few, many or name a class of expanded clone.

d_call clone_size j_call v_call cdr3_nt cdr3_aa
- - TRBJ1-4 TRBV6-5 TGTGCCAGCAGGGGACCGTTTAATGAAAAACTGTTTTTT CASRGPFNEKLFF
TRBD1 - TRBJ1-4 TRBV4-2 TGTGCCAGCAGCCTGGGGGACAGGCGACCTGAAAAACTGTTTTTT CASSLGDRRPEKLFF
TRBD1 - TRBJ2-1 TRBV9 TGTGCCAGCAGCGTAGCAGGGGGCAGGGTCAATGAGCAGTTCTTC CASSVAGGRVNEQFF
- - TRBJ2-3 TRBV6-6 TGTGCCAGCAGTTACTCGAGGAGGGACACAGATACGCAGTATTTT CASSYSRRDTDTQYF
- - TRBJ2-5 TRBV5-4 TGTGCCAGCAGCTTAGAGTCGGGTAAAGAGACCCAGTACTTC CASSLESGKETQYF
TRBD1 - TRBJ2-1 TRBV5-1 TGCGCCAGCAGCCGGGACAGGGACCTAGGGTGGCAGTTCTTC CASSRDRDLGWQFF
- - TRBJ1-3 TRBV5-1 TGCGCCAGCAGCTTGGAGACCCGGGACTTCATATATTTT CASSLETRDFIYF
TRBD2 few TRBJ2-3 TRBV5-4 TGTGCCAGCAGCTCAGCGGGGGCCCCAGATACGCAGTATTTT CASSSAGAPDTQYF
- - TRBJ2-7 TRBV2 TGTGCCAGCAGTGCACTTCCGAGCTCCTACGAGCAGTACTTC CASSALPSSYEQYF
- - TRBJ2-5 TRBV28 TGTGCCAGCAGCCTCACCCCGCTAGCAGAAGAGACCCAGTACTTC CASSLTPLAEETQYF
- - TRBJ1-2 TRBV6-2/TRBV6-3 TGTGCCAGCAGTTACTCGAGTGGGGGTCCAGGGTACTATGGCTACACCTTC CASSYSSGGPGYYGYTF
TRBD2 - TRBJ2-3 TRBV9 TGTGCCAGCAGCGGACCGACTAGCGGGAGGGCCGGGACAGATACGCAGTATTTT CASSGPTSGRAGTDTQYF
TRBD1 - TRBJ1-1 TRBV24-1 TGTGCCACCAGTGATTCGGCAGGGGGCTCCTACGCTGAAGCTTTCTTT CATSDSAGGSYAEAFF